This T cell receptor beta chain was captured by sequencing in a study of T cell repertoires in cytomegalovirus infection. At the level of the study: Public TCR beta signatures indicated both CMV infection and matching HLA type. Study-wide results and caveats: Summed frequency of public TCR beta families distinguished CMV carriers with the relevant HLA. HLA-C-restricted CMV-specific TCR beta clonotypes were dominant in the ex vivo response.

This clonotype came up a few times. Antigen: not known. The germline V gene has CDR1 MDHEN and CDR2 SYDVKM. V was shortened by 2 bases and J by 15 bases, with 10 bases between the two germline ends. This CDR3 has 11 residues. One entry per CDR3 protein results from TCRdb running MiXCR on the reads. Here the sample spans some 900,000 distinct CDR3 sequences, 32% being singletons. Material: cultured CD8+ T cells from PBMCs, obtained from culture after CMV antigen stimulation. The chain combines TRBV28 with TRBJ1-4; D gene uncertain. The receptor comes from a human donor in good health (CMV status not recorded). Some clones in this sample may be carry-over from other donors' samples. DNA for the CDR3: TGTGCCAGCAGTTTAATGGGCCTATTGTTTTTT. It yields the protein CASSLMGLLFF.